This TCR beta chain stems from a study of blood T cells in healthy people across ages. CDR1 and CDR2 (germline): KGHSH, LQKENI. V was trimmed by 5 bases and J by 5 bases, leaving 12 bases between them. This CDR3 comprises 13 residues. This clonotype was picked up a small number of times. Its target is not known. Peripheral blood, roughly 9.3 milliliters per donor, was collected. The second PCR ran roughly 7 to 11 cycles with a sample-barcoded 5' primer and J-beta primers. A tag from a template-switch adaptor with 12 random nucleotides marked each cDNA molecule. TCRdb passed the 5' RACE reads through MiXCR, listing each CDR3 protein once. Altogether 450,000 to 700,000 distinct CDR3 sequences are present, approximately 27% being singletons, with the ten largest covering less than 20%. General study points: Older individuals had lower TCR beta diversity per million T cells (the decline was roughly linear). Because sorting was not performed, PBMCs prevented conclusive naive versus antigen-experienced comparison.

The sample taken for sequencing was blood. This TCR was recovered from a woman in her 70s in good health. This chain uses TRBV18 with TRBJ2-5; a possible D gene is TRBD2 (6 bases). Here the CDR3 DNA reads TGTGCCAGCTCATTCCTAGCGCCGGAGACCCAGTACTTC. It codes for CASSFLAPETQYF.